The 31 T cell receptor beta chains reported below all come from one sample, sequenced in a study of CD8 T cells in Susac syndrome. Reverse transcription of roughly 0.5 to 1 ug RNA was carried out with random hexamers. Each CDR3 protein is one row after TCRdb ran MiXCR on the immunoSEQ multiplex PCR reads. Of hundreds of thousands of distinct CDR3 sequences listed, just under 95% are singletons. The material sequenced was CD4+ T cells from PBMCs. The receptors were sampled from a human donor with multiple sclerosis.

This chain uses TRBV20-1 with TRBJ1-5; D ambiguous. CDR1 DFQATT and CDR2 SNEGSKA come from the germline V gene (reference sequence). The V end lost 3 bases, the J end lost 5 bases, and 14 bases lay between the germline ends. The CDR3 spans 14 residues. As DNA, the CDR3 is TGCAGTGCTAGTAGGGCGGTCACAGATCAGCCCCAGCATTTT. Amino acids: CSASRAVTDQPQHF.

The V gene is TRBV6-5, the J gene TRBJ2-7; 10 bases map to TRBD1. V lost 2 bases and J lost 4; bases outside the gene matches: 11. This CDR3 region has 17 residues. The V gene's germline CDR1 is MNHEY and CDR2 SVGAGI. The CDR3 spells CASSYGHSGTGAYEQYV. Written as DNA, the CDR3 is TGTGCCAGCAGTTACGGGCACTCCGGGACAGGGGCTTACGAGCAGTACGTC.

J is TRBJ2-7 and V is TRBV18; tentatively, D is TRBD1 or TRBD2 (5 bases each). V was pared by 5 bases and J by 2 bases, with 16 bases between. The CDR3 has 15 residues. Per germline, CDR1 KGHSH and CDR2 LQKENI. The CDR3 region has the DNA TGTGCCAGCTCAGACCCCGGGACGGTGACCTACGAGCAGTACTTC. Translated, it gives CASSDPGTVTYEQYF.

J is TRBJ2-2 and V is TRBV28, with D uncertain. Trimming removed 6 bases from V and 5 bases from J, with 13 bases in between. Germline CDR1 is MDHEN and CDR2 is SYDVKM. CDR3 length equals 14 residues. In nucleotides, the CDR3 is TGTGCCAGCAGACCTCCAATCCTTACCGGGGAGCTGTTTTTT. Translating it yields CASRPPILTGELFF.

This clonotype has more than one count but fewer than ten. This chain connects TRBV19 to TRBJ1-2, with D hard to call. V lost 3 bases and J 8 bases, leaving 7 bases between the germline ends. The CDR3 totals 11 residues. Germline CDR1 and CDR2: LNHDA and SQIVND (reference sequence). Here the CDR3 DNA reads TGTGCCAGTAGTATCGGCGGGGGCTACACCTTC. It yields the protein CASSIGGGYTF.

This chain joins TRBV19 and TRBJ2-6, with 9 bases fitting TRBD2. The CDR3 consists of 17 residues. The ends lost 6 bases at V and 0 bases at J; junction bases unmatched: 6. CDR1 and CDR2 from the germline V gene are LNHDA and SQIVND (reference sequence). CDR3 amino acids: CASRRLADNSGANVLTF. The CDR3 nucleotides are TGTGCCAGTAGACGACTAGCGGACAACTCTGGGGCCAACGTCCTGACTTTC.

This chain joins TRBV15 and TRBJ2-4; 7 nucleotides align to TRBD1. From germline, CDR1 is LNHNV and CDR2 YYDKDF (reference sequence). The CDR3 extends over 14 amino acids. Trimming at V came to 3 bases and at J to 7 bases, leaving 6 bases not matched to a gene. The CDR3 nucleotides read TGTGCCACCAGCAGCAGACAGGGTGTGAACATTCAGTACTTC. Its translation: CATSSRQGVNIQYF.

This clonotype came up once. The genes are TRBV7-8 and TRBJ1-5; no clear D. Germline CDR1 is SGHVS and CDR2 is FQNEAQ. The CDR3 totals 13 residues. The CDR3 DNA is TGTGCTAGTAGGGAGGTTGGCAATCAGCCCCAGCATTTT. Its protein is CASREVGNQPQHF. Combining the CDR3 with reference TRBV7-8 and TRBJ1-5 gives the whole variable domain GAGVSQSPRYKVAKRGQDVALRCDPISGHVSLFWYQQALGQGPEFLTYFQNEAQLDKSGLPSDRFFAERPEGSVSTLKIQRTQQEDSAVYLCASREVGNQPQHFGDGTRLSIL.

The chain is built from TRBV29-1 and TRBJ2-5; D is unclear. Germline assignment: CDR1 SQVTM and CDR2 ANQGSEA. This CDR3 is built from 12 residues. V was pared by 3 bases and J by 3 bases, with 8 bases between. CDR3: CSVEVSKETQYF. The CDR3 DNA sequence: TGCAGCGTTGAGGTCAGCAAAGAGACCCAGTACTTC.

The V gene is TRBV7-9, the J gene TRBJ2-3; D is undetermined. V was clipped by 1 base and J by 2 bases, with 7 bases between them. CDR1 is SEHNR and CDR2 is FQNEAQ in the germline V gene (reference sequence). The length of the CDR3 is 14 residues. The CDR3: CASSLGTFTDTQYF. CDR3 DNA sequence: TGTGCCAGCAGCTTAGGGACGTTCACAGATACGCAGTATTTT.

V is TRBV5-4 and J is TRBJ2-7; D is unclear. This CDR3 spans 15 amino acids. V gave up 0 bases and J gave up 3 bases, with 13 bases separating them. Germline loops: CDR1 SGHNT, CDR2 YYREEE (reference sequence). CDR3 sequence reads: CASSLGGGSGYEQYF. The CDR3 nucleotides read TGTGCCAGCAGCTTGGGAGGCGGTTCTGGCTACGAGCAGTACTTC.

The rearrangement uses TRBV6-5 and TRBJ2-7; D could derive from TRBD1 or TRBD2 (7 bases each). The germline V gene has CDR1 MNHEY and CDR2 SVGAGI. There are 15 residues in the CDR3. Trimming removed 3 bases at V and 2 bases at J, with 14 bases between. The CDR3 region has the DNA TGTGCCAGCAGTTATGGGGGAGGGGGCGCCTACGAGCAGTACGTC. This encodes CASSYGGGGAYEQYV.

This chain uses TRBV4-1 with TRBJ1-2; the D gene is possibly TRBD1 (5 bases). In germline, CDR1 is MGHRA, CDR2 YSYEKL. V was trimmed by 0 bases and J by 5 bases, leaving 10 bases between them. The length of the CDR3 is 14 residues. Here the CDR3 DNA reads TGCGCCAGCAGCCAAGATATGGGGGGTTATGGCTACACCTTC. Amino acid sequence: CASSQDMGGYGYTF.

This clonotype was seen only once. The chain recombines TRBV29-1 with TRBJ2-7; 7 bases map to TRBD2. Germline V gives CDR1 SQVTM, CDR2 ANQGSEA. This CDR3 has 13 residues. Unmatched junction bases numbered 9, after V lost 6 bases and J lost 4 bases. The CDR3 DNA follows: TGCAGCGTGGGTGGGGGGGACGCGTACGAGCAGTACTTC. The encoded protein is CSVGGGDAYEQYF.

CDR3 protein: CASSYYMGGGYTF. CDR3 DNA sequence: TGTGCCAGCAGTTACTACATGGGGGGGGGCTACACCTTC. This rearrangement joins TRBV6-6 to TRBJ1-2; D may be TRBD1 (5 bases). The V end was cut by 1 base, the J end by 8 bases, with 11 bases between. The CDR3 runs to 13 residues. CDR1 and CDR2 from the germline V gene are MNHNY and SVGAGI (reference sequence).

The chain combines TRBV11-2 with TRBJ2-1; 9 nucleotides match TRBD2. The length of the CDR3 is 17 residues. Germline V CDR1 and CDR2: SGHAT, FQNNGV. The ends lost 6 bases at V and 0 bases at J; junction bases unmatched: 9. CDR3 in amino acids: CASRTAGGRSSYNEQFF. DNA of the CDR3: TGTGCCAGCAGAACTGCGGGGGGGCGGAGCTCCTACAATGAGCAGTTCTTC. Full variable domain (missing parts from reference TRBV11-2 and TRBJ2-1): EAGVAQSPRYKIIEKRQSVAFWCNPISGHATLYWYQQILGQGPKLLIQFQNNGVVDDSQLPKDRFSAERLKGVDSTLKIQPAKLEDSAVYLCASRTAGGRSSYNEQFFGPGTRLTVL.

The rearrangement uses TRBV3-1 and TRBJ1-2, with 7 bases aligning to TRBD1. Trimming removed 1 base from V and 5 bases from J; junction bases left unmatched: 4. Germline CDR1 is LGHDT and CDR2 is YNNKEL (reference sequence). The CDR3 runs 14 residues. The CDR3 DNA reads TGTGCCAGCAGCCAAGGACAGGGCGGGTATGGCTACACCTTC. This sequence encodes CASSQGQGGYGYTF.

The rearrangement joins TRBV3-1 to TRBJ2-5; TRBD2 aligns across 13 bases. This CDR3 comprises 15 residues. In germline, CDR1 is LGHDT, CDR2 YNNKEL (reference sequence). V was pared by 3 bases and J by 4 bases, with 2 bases of the junction left unmatched. Written as DNA, the CDR3 is TGTGCCAGCAGCCAGGGGACTAGCGGGACAGAGACCCAGTACTTC. It yields the protein CASSQGTSGTETQYF.

The DNA for the CDR3 is TGTGCCAGCAGTTGGATCCAGGGTGTAGCTTTCTTT. This translates into CASSWIQGVAFF. The chain uses TRBV6-6 and TRBJ1-1, with a tentative D call TRBD1 (5 bases). V was pared by 4 bases and J by 10 bases, with 13 bases between. The germline V gene has CDR1 MNHNY and CDR2 SVGAGI (reference sequence). This CDR3 spans 12 amino acids.

The chain employs TRBV6-1 and TRBJ2-1, with 7 bases that match TRBD2. Germline V lookup: CDR1 MNHNS, CDR2 SASEGT. J lost 2 bases, V lost 6 bases, and 10 bases had no gene match. The CDR3 runs to 16 residues. This chain's CDR3 is CASSPTASGPYNEQFF. The CDR3 nucleotides read TGTGCCAGCAGCCCCACGGCTAGCGGACCCTACAATGAGCAGTTCTTC.

This sequence joins TRBV7-9 and TRBJ1-2; D gene unclear. V was cut by 0 bases and J by 5 bases, with 10 bases left in between. This CDR3 has 14 residues. Germline CDR1 reads SEHNR; CDR2 reads FQNEAQ (reference sequence). The CDR3 DNA is TGTGCCAGCAGCTTAGCAACAAGTGAATATGGCTACACCTTC. Protein product: CASSLATSEYGYTF.

The rearrangement uses TRBV20-1 and TRBJ2-5, with D unresolved. The germline gives CDR1 DFQATT, CDR2 SNEGSKA (reference sequence). The ends were cut back, 0 bases at V and 0 bases at J, with 5 bases in the middle. The CDR3 consists of 13 residues. The CDR3 spells CSARDSDQETQYF. DNA of the CDR3: TGCAGTGCTAGAGACAGCGACCAAGAGACCCAGTACTTC.

The chain is built from TRBV27 and TRBJ2-7; D tentatively fits TRBD1 or TRBD2 (6 bases each). The CDR3 is 15 residues long. Germline lookup yields CDR1 MNHEY and CDR2 SMNVEV (reference sequence). V was shortened by 6 bases and J by 2 bases, with 17 bases between the two germline ends. The CDR3 here is CASSVRGAGAYEQYF. CDR3 in DNA: TGTGCCAGCAGCGTAAGGGGGGCAGGGGCCTACGAGCAGTACTTC.

The genes are TRBV12-3 or TRBV12-4 and TRBJ2-3; 15 bases map to TRBD2. The CDR3 covers 19 residues. Germline trimming cut 4 bases from V and 6 bases from J; bases unmatched to any gene: 14. The CDR3 nucleotides are TGTGCCAGCAGTTCCCGGACTAGCGGGAGGGCCGTCAGATTGGATACGCAGTATTTT. Translated: CASSSRTSGRAVRLDTQYF.

The chain recombines TRBV19 with TRBJ1-5; 7 bases line up with TRBD1. Germline CDR1 is LNHDA and CDR2 is SQIVND (reference sequence). J was trimmed by 3 bases and V by 5 bases; bases with no gene match: 7. The CDR3 spans 15 residues. The CDR3 protein is CASSPSGQANQPQHF. The DNA of the CDR3 is TGTGCCAGTAGTCCCAGTGGACAGGCCAATCAGCCCCAGCATTTT.

This chain links TRBV6-2 or TRBV6-3 with TRBJ2-1; a possible D gene is TRBD2 (5 bases). Germline V gives CDR1 MNHEY, CDR2 SVGEGT. Trimming cost V 7 bases and J 0 bases, with 16 bases left between them. There are 16 residues in the CDR3. The DNA for the CDR3 is TGTGCCAGCACCCGCCCTAGCTGGAGCTCCTACAATGAGCAGTTCTTC. Its protein product is CASTRPSWSSYNEQFF.

This clonotype was counted a single time. V is TRBV11-3 and J is TRBJ1-1; a possible D gene is TRBD1 (5 bases). V was shortened by 5 bases and J by 1 base, with 8 bases between the two germline ends. Germline values: CDR1 SGHNT, CDR2 YENEEA. The CDR3 has 13 residues. The CDR3 region is CASSKGANTEAFF. The DNA for the CDR3 is TGTGCCAGCAGCAAAGGGGCGAACACTGAAGCTTTCTTT. Supplemented by reference TRBV11-3 and TRBJ1-1, the full variable domain reads EAGVVQSPRYKIIEKKQPVAFWCNPISGHNTLYWYLQNLGQGPELLIRYENEEAVDDSQLPKDRFSAERLKGVDSTLKIQPAELGDSAVYLCASSKGANTEAFFGQGTRLTVV.

The rearrangement joins TRBV5-6 to TRBJ1-5; weak D call: TRBD1 (6 bases). V lost 0 bases, J lost 6 bases, and 10 bases lay in between. This CDR3 spans 14 amino acids. Germline V gene sequence: CDR1 SGHDT, CDR2 YYEEEE. In DNA, the CDR3 is TGTGCCAGCAGCTTGGGCAGGGGCCCTCAGCCCCAGCATTTT. Translation: CASSLGRGPQPQHF.

The chain's CDR3 is CASRPAGSQETQYF. CDR3 DNA sequence: TGTGCCAGTAGACCAGCGGGGAGCCAAGAGACCCAGTACTTC. The rearrangement joins TRBV19 to TRBJ2-5, with TRBD2 identical over 7 bases. Germline V CDR1 and CDR2: LNHDA, SQIVND (reference sequence). There are 14 residues in the CDR3. Trimming at V came to 6 bases and at J to 1 base, leaving 5 bases not matched to a gene.

The chain uses TRBV5-1 and TRBJ2-2, with a weak D call TRBD1 (5 bases). Per germline, CDR1 SGHRS and CDR2 YFSETQ. V was trimmed by 0 bases and J by 6 bases, leaving 9 bases between them. This CDR3 contains 14 residues. The CDR3 DNA follows: TGCGCCAGCAGCTTGGCCCAGACAGCCGGGGAGCTGTTTTTT. Its protein product is CASSLAQTAGELFF.

The chain combines TRBV5-4 with TRBJ2-1; D is undetermined. The CDR3 is 12 residues long. V dropped 5 bases and J dropped 8 bases, with 11 bases sitting between them. The germline V gene encodes CDR1 SGHNT and CDR2 YYREEE (reference sequence). CDR3 bases: TGTGCCAGCAGGGGAACCTCCGATGAGCAGTTCTTC. It specifies CASRGTSDEQFF.